This passage covers 10 T cell receptor beta chains from one sample sequenced in a study of long-term antiretroviral therapy in people with HIV. Survey-level immunoSEQ v3.0 assays were run. Some clones are missing from TCRdb's copy, which holds only in-frame ones; the method was immunoSEQ multiplex PCR. The data show fewer than 35,000 clones, with approximately 85% seen just once and just under 4.5% held by the top ten. The material was unsorted PBMCs, obtained around 3.3 years after starting antiretroviral therapy. These TCRs come from a man between 18 and 29 years old with HIV.

This chain joins TRBV27 and TRBJ1-1; D not resolved. Looked up from germline, CDR1 is MNHEY and CDR2 is SMNVEV (reference sequence). The ends were cut back, 5 bases at V and 1 base at J, with 11 bases in the middle. This CDR3 is built from 14 residues. CDR3 residues: CASSPHLGNTEAFF. The DNA for the CDR3 is TGTGCCAGCAGTCCCCATCTAGGGAACACTGAAGCTTTCTTT.

This clone was found a few times. The gene calls are TRBV19 and TRBJ2-1; a possible D gene is TRBD2 (5 bases). This CDR3 region has 14 residues. Germline assignment: CDR1 LNHDA and CDR2 SQIVND (reference sequence). Trimming removed 3 bases from V and 2 bases from J, with 8 bases in between. The CDR3 reads CASSMVEAYNEQFF. In DNA form, the CDR3 reads TGTGCCAGTAGTATGGTGGAGGCCTACAATGAGCAGTTCTTC.

The chain uses TRBV10-3 and TRBJ1-4, with 11 bases lining up with TRBD1. CDR1 is ENHRY, CDR2 SYGVKD, per germline. The CDR3 contains 15 residues. The junction had 5 bases not matched to a gene; V was cut back by 5 bases and J by 6 bases. CDR3 bases: TGTGCCATCAGTCAAAGGGACAGGGGGGATGAAAAACTGTTTTTT. Translated, it gives CAISQRDRGDEKLFF.

The chain couples TRBV7-2 to TRBJ1-1; D gene ambiguous. CDR1 SGHTA and CDR2 FQGNSA come from the germline V gene. Trimming removed 1 base from V and 4 bases from J, with 13 bases in between. This CDR3 has 15 amino acids. The CDR3 loop is CASSLDARMSTEAFF. The DNA of the CDR3 is TGTGCCAGCAGCTTAGATGCCAGGATGTCCACTGAAGCTTTCTTT.

This chain links TRBV7-9 with TRBJ2-5, with 8 bases aligning to TRBD1. The germline gives CDR1 SEHNR, CDR2 FQNEAQ (reference sequence). Trimming cost V 5 bases and J 5 bases; bases outside gene matches: 10. The CDR3 sequence is 15 residues long. The CDR3 region is CASSVDRGWGETQYF. CDR3 nucleotides: TGTGCCAGCAGCGTCGACAGGGGTTGGGGGGAGACCCAGTACTTC.

V is TRBV28 and J is TRBJ2-7; 7 positions match TRBD1. The CDR3 extends over 14 amino acids. Germline V gives CDR1 MDHEN, CDR2 SYDVKM. V gave up 4 bases and J gave up 6 bases; unmatched junction bases: 9. CDR3: CASSSTGTVGEQYF. The CDR3 DNA sequence: TGTGCCAGCAGTTCAACGGGGACAGTAGGCGAGCAGTACTTC.

The chain combines TRBV10-3 with TRBJ2-7; D remains unclear. Germline loops: CDR1 ENHRY, CDR2 SYGVKD. The CDR3 length is 14 residues. The V and J ends lost 1 base and 3 bases respectively, with 10 bases between them. In DNA form, the CDR3 reads TGTGCCATCAGTGAGTTCCCGGAGAGCTACGAGCAGTACTTC. It encodes CAISEFPESYEQYF.

The chain recombines TRBV9 with TRBJ1-1; weak D call: TRBD1 (5 bases). CDR3 length equals 17 residues. Germline V CDR1 and CDR2: SGDLS, YYNGEE. V lost 0 bases, J lost 4 bases, and 19 bases lay in between. The CDR3 DNA is TGTGCCAGCAGCGTAGATCCCAGGGCTAGACTTACCACTGAAGCTTTCTTT. It yields the protein CASSVDPRARLTTEAFF. The variable domain in full, with the rest retrieved from reference TRBV9 and TRBJ1-1, is DSGVTQTPKHLITATGQRVTLRCSPRSGDLSVYWYQQSLDQGLQFLIQYYNGEERAKGNILERFSAQQFPDLHSELNLSSLELGDSALYFCASSVDPRARLTTEAFFGQGTRLTVV.

The chain couples TRBV27 to TRBJ1-5; no reliable D call. CDR3 length equals 15 residues. Germline CDR1 and CDR2: MNHEY and SMNVEV (reference sequence). Trimming cost V 3 bases and J 2 bases, with 11 bases left between them. CDR3 protein: CASSFGPGGNQPQHF. The CDR3 DNA follows: TGTGCCAGCAGTTTCGGGCCTGGGGGCAATCAGCCCCAGCATTTT.

This chain connects TRBV9 to TRBJ1-1; TRBD1 is a possible D gene (6 bases). Germline CDR1 SGDLS, CDR2 YYNGEE. V was shortened by 0 bases and J by 4 bases, with 13 bases between the two germline ends. The CDR3 is 15 amino acids. Written as DNA, the CDR3 is TGTGCCAGCAGCGTAGAGTCAGGGGCGGGCACTGAAGCTTTCTTT. Residues: CASSVESGAGTEAFF. Full variable domain (outside the CDR3, taken from reference TRBV9 and TRBJ1-1): DSGVTQTPKHLITATGQRVTLRCSPRSGDLSVYWYQQSLDQGLQFLIQYYNGEERAKGNILERFSAQQFPDLHSELNLSSLELGDSALYFCASSVESGAGTEAFFGQGTRLTVV.